These 10 T cell receptor beta chains share one sample of origin, sequenced in a study of T cell changes during pregnancy in multiple sclerosis. Only in-frame clones appear in the TCRdb table, and some are missing; sequencing was by immunoSEQ multiplex PCR. The table includes about 73,000 clones, roughly 92% detected once. The input for sequencing was peripheral blood, taken in the third trimester of pregnancy. All receptors come from a female donor in good health, enrolled as a control in a pregnancy study.

This chain joins TRBV5-1 and TRBJ2-7; TRBD1 matches at 8 bases. Per the germline V gene, CDR1 is SGHRS and CDR2 is YFSETQ. The CDR3 sequence is 15 residues long. Trimming at V came to 4 bases and at J to 3 bases, leaving 9 bases not matched to a gene. The CDR3 DNA follows: TGCGCCAGCAGCGGGAGGACAGGGATGTTCTACGAGCAGTACTTC. It yields the protein CASSGRTGMFYEQYF.

This clone was seen a single time. The chain carries TRBV11-2 and TRBJ1-2, with a tentative D call TRBD1 (5 bases). Germline V lookup: CDR1 SGHAT, CDR2 FQNNGV. The CDR3 extends over 13 amino acids. The V and J ends lost 3 bases and 6 bases respectively, with 11 bases between them. Here the CDR3 reads CASSFAIRDGYTF. CDR3 nucleotides: TGTGCCAGCAGCTTCGCCATCAGGGATGGCTACACCTTC.

V gene TRBV7-9 combines with J gene TRBJ2-1; TRBD2 agrees at 8 bases. The CDR3 is made up of 16 amino acids. V dropped 1 base and J dropped 6; count of bases not matched to a gene: 8. Germline assignment: CDR1 SEHNR and CDR2 FQNEAQ (reference sequence). The CDR3 region has the DNA TGTGCCAGCAGCTTAGGTGGGACTAGTTTAGCCAATGAGCAGTTCTTC. This codes for CASSLGGTSLANEQFF.

The gene calls are TRBV7-9 and TRBJ2-1; no definite D call. Looked up from germline, CDR1 is SEHNR and CDR2 is FQNEAQ (reference sequence). Trimming pared 5 bases from V and 9 bases from J, leaving 11 bases between. This CDR3 comprises 12 residues. The CDR3 protein is CASSPRAFEQFF. The CDR3 DNA reads as TGTGCCAGCAGCCCGCGCGCATTTGAGCAGTTCTTC.

This clone has only a few counts. The chain combines TRBV5-1 with TRBJ2-3; 7 nucleotides line up with TRBD2. The CDR3 has 16 residues. CDR1 and CDR2 from the germline V gene are SGHRS and YFSETQ. After removal of 4 bases from V and 2 bases from J, the junction contained 10 bases not matched to a gene. CDR3: CASSLAGGSSTDTQYF. DNA for the CDR3: TGCGCCAGCAGCCTCGCGGGCGGGAGCTCCACAGATACGCAGTATTTT. Full variable domain (rest looked up from reference TRBV5-1 and TRBJ2-3): KAGVTQTPRYLIKTRGQQVTLSCSPISGHRSVSWYQQTPGQGLQFLFEYFSETQRNKGNFPGRFSGRQFSNSRSEMNVSTLELGDSALYLCASSLAGGSSTDTQYFGPGTRLTVL.

V is TRBV5-6 and J is TRBJ2-5; maybe TRBD1 (6 bases). The germline V and J ends were trimmed by 4 bases and 4 bases, with 11 bases remaining between them. The germline gives CDR1 SGHDT, CDR2 YYEEEE. The CDR3 has 13 residues. CDR3 DNA sequence: TGTGCCAGCAGCCCGGACAGACCAGAGACCCAGTACTTC. Translating gives CASSPDRPETQYF.

This chain connects TRBV6-6 to TRBJ1-4; D not certain. The ends were cut back, 4 bases at V and 1 base at J, with 10 bases in the middle. Germline V gene lookup returns CDR1 MNHNY and CDR2 SVGAGI (reference sequence). The CDR3 has 15 amino acids. The CDR3 DNA sequence: TGTGCCAGCAGTTCTCCAGAAATAACTAATGAAAAACTGTTTTTT. It yields the protein CASSSPEITNEKLFF.

The chain employs TRBV28 and TRBJ1-2; TRBD1 is a possible D gene (5 bases). Between the trimmed V and J ends, which lost 4 bases and 4 bases, there was a span of 13 bases. Germline V lookup: CDR1 MDHEN, CDR2 SYDVKM. The CDR3 totals 14 residues. The CDR3 reads CASSSLTELYGYTF. CDR3 coding DNA: TGTGCCAGCAGTTCCTTGACAGAACTCTATGGCTACACCTTC.

The V call is TRBV7-6, the J call TRBJ2-7, with D tentatively TRBD1 (5 bases). The CDR3 contains 11 residues. The ends were cut back, 5 bases at V and 6 bases at J, with 8 bases in the middle. The germline V gene has CDR1 SGHVS and CDR2 FNYEAQ. The CDR3 DNA sequence: TGTGCCAGCAGCGCCCAGGGCGAGCAGTACTTC. It specifies CASSAQGEQYF.

The chain is built from TRBV29-1 and TRBJ1-1; no firm D call. Germline V CDR1 and CDR2: SQVTM, ANQGSEA. V was pared by 3 bases and J by 7 bases, with 12 bases between. The CDR3 runs to 12 residues. DNA for the CDR3: TGCAGCGTTGATCTGAAGGCGGGTGAAGCTTTCTTT. As protein: CSVDLKAGEAFF.